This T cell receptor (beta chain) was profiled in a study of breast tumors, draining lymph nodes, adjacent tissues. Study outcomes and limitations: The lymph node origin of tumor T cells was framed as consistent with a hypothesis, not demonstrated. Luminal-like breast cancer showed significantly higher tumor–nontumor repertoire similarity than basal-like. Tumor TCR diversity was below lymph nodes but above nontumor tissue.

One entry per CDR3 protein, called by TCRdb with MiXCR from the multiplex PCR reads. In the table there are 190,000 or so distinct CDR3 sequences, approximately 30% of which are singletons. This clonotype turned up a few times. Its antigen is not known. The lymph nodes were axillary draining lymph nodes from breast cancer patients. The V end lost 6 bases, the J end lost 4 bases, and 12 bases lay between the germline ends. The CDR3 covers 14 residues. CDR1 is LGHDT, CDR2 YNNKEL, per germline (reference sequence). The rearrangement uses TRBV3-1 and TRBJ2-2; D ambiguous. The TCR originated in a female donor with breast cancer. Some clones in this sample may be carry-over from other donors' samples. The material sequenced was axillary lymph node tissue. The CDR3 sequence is CASRPLVATGELFF. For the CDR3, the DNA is TGTGCCAGCAGGCCGCTTGTGGCCACCGGGGAGCTGTTTTTT.